The rows below give T cell receptor beta chains drawn from one sample of a study of T cells in localized non-small cell lung cancer. The method was immunoSEQ multiplex PCR; TCRdb's version includes in-frame clones alone and lacks a portion of them. The sample includes around 50,000 clones, 80% to 90% of them seen just once. The sample consisted of peripheral blood, taken before any cancer treatment. Receptors were obtained from a woman aged 35-75 years with stage I lung adenocarcinoma. CDR3s include the opening cysteine and the closing phenylalanine or tryptophan. Fields, in order: J gene, D gene, clone size, V gene, CDR3 protein, CDR3 DNA. A D gene is named only where the DNA matches it firmly. Not all rows give a size; the values are once, few, many and, for expanded clones, a class.

>TRBJ2-7|-|-|TRBV5-1
CASSRQSYEQYF
TGCGCCAGCAGTAGACAGTCCTACGAGCAGTACTTC
>TRBJ1-1|-|-|TRBV11-1
CASSFLPNTEAFF
TGTGCCAGCAGCTTCCTACCGAACACTGAAGCTTTCTTT
>TRBJ2-7|-|once|TRBV7-2
CASSVEGGYEQYF
TGTGCCAGCAGCGTCGAAGGGGGCTACGAGCAGTACTTC
>TRBJ1-4|-|few|TRBV27
CASSLSSYTNEKLFF
TGTGCCAGCAGTTTATCGTCTTACACCAATGAAAAACTGTTTTTT
>TRBJ2-2|-|-|TRBV7-2
CASSLSTGFFSGELFF
TGTGCCAGCAGCTTAAGCACAGGGTTCTTCTCCGGGGAGCTGTTTTTT
>TRBJ1-2|-|-|TRBV2
CASSESFGVSGYTF
TGTGCCAGCAGTGAATCTTTCGGGGTTAGTGGCTACACCTTC
>TRBJ1-1|-|-|TRBV7-2
CASSLDPGTPQRAFF
TGTGCCAGCAGCTTAGATCCCGGGACGCCCCAGAGGGCTTTCTTT
>TRBJ2-1|TRBD2|few|TRBV28
CASSLVAGGSPGQFF
TGTGCCAGCAGTTTAGTAGCGGGGGGCTCCCCCGGGCAGTTCTTC
>TRBJ1-5|-|-|TRBV7-2
CASSPRTRRGHQPQHF
TGTGCCAGCAGCCCCCGGACCAGGAGAGGCCATCAGCCCCAGCATTTT
>TRBJ2-2|TRBD2|-|TRBV4-2
CASSRTLAGGTGELFF
TGTGCCAGCAGCCGGACACTAGCGGGGGGCACCGGGGAGCTGTTTTTT
>TRBJ2-1|TRBD1|-|TRBV6-6
CASTGTGLFYNEQFF
TGTGCCAGCACCGGGACAGGGCTCTTTTACAATGAGCAGTTCTTC
>TRBJ1-5|-|few|TRBV7-8
CASSRLGFHQPQHF
TGTGCCAGCAGCCGTCTGGGGTTCCATCAGCCCCAGCATTTT
>TRBJ1-1|-|-|TRBV18
CASKEGFSNTEAFF
TGTGCCAGCAAAGAAGGGTTCTCGAACACTGAAGCTTTCTTT
>TRBJ1-2|-|-|TRBV29-1
CSAGWDYGYTF
TGCAGCGCCGGGTGGGACTATGGCTACACCTTC
>TRBJ2-5|TRBD2|-|TRBV30
CAWSASGGQGTQYF
TGTGCCTGGAGTGCCAGCGGGGGCCAGGGGACCCAGTACTTC
>TRBJ1-3|-|-|TRBV6-6
CASIDRSSGNTIYF
TGTGCCAGCATCGACAGGAGCTCTGGAAACACCATATATTTT
>TRBJ1-5|-|-|TRBV7-8
CASSLTDGNQPQHF
TGTGCCAGCAGCTTAACGGACGGCAATCAGCCCCAGCATTTT
>TRBJ2-7|-|-|TRBV5-1
CASSLLGAEQYF
TGCGCCAGCAGCTTGCTAGGCGCCGAGCAGTACTTC
>TRBJ1-1|-|-|TRBV11-2
CASSLEAGRWSEAFF
TGTGCCAGCAGCTTAGAGGCAGGGAGGTGGTCTGAAGCTTTCTTT
>TRBJ1-2|-|-|TRBV30
CAWSPTYGGNYGYTF
TGTGCCTGGAGTCCCACCTACGGGGGTAACTATGGCTACACCTTC
>TRBJ2-7|-|-|TRBV5-1
CASSLGAGADLGEQYF
TGCGCCAGCAGCTTGGGGGCAGGGGCCGACTTGGGGGAGCAGTACTTC
>TRBJ2-5|TRBD2|-|TRBV7-6
CASSPIGGPSGAQYF
TGTGCCAGCAGCCCCATCGGGGGGCCTAGCGGGGCCCAGTACTTC
>TRBJ2-3|TRBD2|-|TRBV7-2
CASSFGGGTTDTQYF
TGTGCCAGCAGCTTCGGCGGGGGGACTACAGATACGCAGTATTTT
>TRBJ2-5|TRBD2|-|TRBV18
CASSPLAGGLQETQYF
TGTGCCAGCTCACCGCTAGCGGGGGGGCTCCAAGAGACCCAGTACTTC
>TRBJ2-3|TRBD2|-|TRBV5-6
CASSQKRGVGPDTQYF
TGTGCCAGCAGCCAAAAGCGGGGTGTCGGTCCAGATACGCAGTATTTT
>TRBJ2-7|-|-|TRBV28
CASRIDSSYEQYF
TGTGCCAGCAGGATCGACAGCTCCTACGAGCAGTACTTC
>TRBJ2-6|-|-|TRBV4-3
CASSQGGGGPGANVLTF
TGCGCCAGCAGCCAGGGAGGAGGGGGCCCTGGGGCCAACGTCCTGACTTTC
>TRBJ1-2|TRBD1|-|TRBV7-8
CASSLSPGTAHSIGYGYTF
TGTGCCAGCAGCTTAAGCCCCGGGACAGCACACTCTATCGGGTATGGCTACACCTTC
>TRBJ2-2|TRBD1|-|TRBV5-1
CASSFTGGPGELFF
TGCGCCAGCAGCTTTACAGGGGGCCCCGGGGAGCTGTTTTTT
>TRBJ1-1|-|-|TRBV18
CASSPNRENTEAFF
TGTGCCAGCTCACCAAACAGGGAGAACACTGAAGCTTTCTTT
>TRBJ2-3|TRBD1|-|TRBV10-3
CAISGPIQGDGTDTQYF
TGTGCCATCAGCGGTCCGATACAGGGGGATGGCACAGATACGCAGTATTTT
>TRBJ2-6|TRBD1|-|TRBV19
CASSSRTGGTGANVLTF
TGTGCCAGTAGTTCCCGGACAGGGGGAACTGGGGCCAACGTCCTGACTTTC
>TRBJ2-1|TRBD2|-|TRBV5-1
CASSPTSGVEGEQFF
TGCGCCAGCAGTCCCACTAGCGGGGTGGAGGGCGAGCAGTTCTTC
>TRBJ1-5|-|-|TRBV5-2
CASSQDTQGQPQHF
TGCGCCAGCAGCCAAGATACCCAGGGACAGCCCCAGCATTTT
>TRBJ1-3|TRBD1|-|TRBV7-6
CASRELGGRSGNTIYF
TGTGCCAGCAGAGAGTTAGGGGGCCGCTCTGGAAACACCATATATTTT
>TRBJ1-2|-|-|TRBV7-2
CASSLTVIIANYGYTF
TGTGCCAGCAGCTTAACAGTCATTATAGCTAACTATGGCTACACCTTC
>TRBJ2-3|-|-|TRBV9
CASSVDQATDTQYF
TGTGCCAGCAGCGTAGATCAGGCCACAGATACGCAGTATTTT
>TRBJ2-4|-|-|TRBV30
CAWSVGQPQAKNIQYF
TGTGCCTGGAGTGTTGGTCAGCCCCAAGCCAAAAACATTCAGTACTTC
>TRBJ1-1|-|-|TRBV9
CASSVDIGNTEAFF
TGTGCCAGCAGCGTAGATATAGGGAACACTGAAGCTTTCTTT
>TRBJ1-1|-|once|TRBV11-3
CASSPGRGTEAFF
TGTGCCAGCAGCCCAGGGAGGGGCACTGAAGCTTTCTTT
>TRBJ1-3|TRBD1|-|TRBV18
CASSRDRDGNTIYF
TGTGCCAGCTCCCGGGACAGGGACGGAAACACCATATATTTT
>TRBJ1-1|-|-|TRBV2
CASGSRTVHTEAFF
TGTGCCAGCGGGTCCCGGACAGTACACACTGAAGCTTTCTTT
>TRBJ1-2|-|-|TRBV19
CASSMTHVVVDDGYTF
TGTGCCAGTAGTATGACACACGTGGTGGTTGACGATGGCTACACCTTC
>TRBJ2-7|-|-|TRBV6-5
CASRRGAPDEQYF
TGTGCCAGCAGAAGAGGGGCTCCGGACGAGCAGTACTTC
>TRBJ2-2|TRBD2|once|TRBV6-5
CASDWGGTGELFF
TGTGCCAGCGATTGGGGGGGCACCGGGGAGCTGTTTTTT
>TRBJ1-5|-|-|TRBV10-1
CASSEHGDGQPQHF
TGCGCCAGCAGTGAGCACGGGGACGGGCAGCCCCAGCATTTT
>TRBJ2-5|TRBD2|-|TRBV7-9
CASSDRLASETQYF
TGTGCCAGCAGCGATAGACTAGCAAGCGAGACCCAGTACTTC
>TRBJ1-5|-|-|TRBV5-8
CASSLTGNQPQHF
TGTGCCAGCAGCTTGACAGGGAACCAGCCCCAGCATTTT
>TRBJ1-2|TRBD1|-|TRBV27
CASSTGVDYGYTF
TGTGCCAGCAGCACAGGGGTGGACTATGGCTACACCTTC
>TRBJ1-2|-|-|TRBV9
CASSLQGHYGYTF
TGTGCCAGCAGCCTTCAAGGTCACTATGGCTACACCTTC
>TRBJ2-3|-|once|TRBV10-3
CAISGLGGVTDTQYF
TGTGCCATCAGTGGCCTCGGCGGGGTCACAGATACGCAGTATTTT
>TRBJ2-1|-|-|TRBV29-1
CSVTPFDEQFF
TGCAGCGTCACGCCTTTCGATGAGCAGTTCTTC